Listed here are 27 T cell receptor beta chains from one sample, sequenced in a study of CD8+ T cells in alopecia areata. TCR sequencing used cDNA made by reverse transcription of extracted RNA. The table came from immunoSEQ multiplex PCR; TCRdb's copy has only in-frame clones and leaves some out. The data show 150,000 or so clones, almost 50% seen once. The material was CD8+ T cells sorted from blood, obtained at week 0. The receptors come from a human donor with alopecia areata.

This clone has just a few counts. The CDR3 protein is CASSEGMPELSANEKLFF. The CDR3 DNA reads TGTGCCAGCAGTGAGGGGATGCCAGAACTCTCAGCTAATGAAAAACTGTTTTTT. The genes are TRBV6-1 and TRBJ1-4; D is uncertain. Trimming pared 3 bases from V and 3 bases from J, leaving 20 bases between. Germline CDR1 and CDR2: MNHNS and SASEGT. The CDR3 runs to 18 residues.

This chain links TRBV29-1 with TRBJ2-7; D may be TRBD1 (6 bases). V was pared by 2 bases and J by 6 bases, with 17 bases between. The CDR3 runs 14 residues. Germline loops: CDR1 SQVTM, CDR2 ANQGSEA. The CDR3 sequence is CSVEPGEPGGEQYF. The CDR3 DNA reads TGCAGCGTTGAACCAGGGGAACCCGGCGGCGAGCAGTACTTC.

In this sample, this clone turned up a few times. The chain uses TRBV4-3 and TRBJ2-1, with 9 nucleotides matching TRBD1. This CDR3 is 18 amino acids long. The germline V gene encodes CDR1 LGHNA and CDR2 YSLEER. J was trimmed by 7 bases and V by 0 bases; bases with no gene match: 13. The CDR3 spells CASSQDQPWDRVGNEQFF. The CDR3, as DNA: TGCGCCAGCAGCCAAGATCAGCCCTGGGACAGGGTGGGGAATGAGCAGTTCTTC.

The chain has TRBV6-4 and TRBJ2-3; TRBD2 matches 7 bases. Germline assignment: CDR1 MRHNA and CDR2 SNTAGT. The trim removed 3 bases at V and 1 base at J, leaving 7 bases unmatched. The CDR3 totals 16 residues. Written as DNA, the CDR3 is TGTGCCAGCAGTGAGGGAGGCGGGGGAGGCACAGATACGCAGTATTTT. This sequence encodes CASSEGGGGGTDTQYF.

The chain links TRBV30 to TRBJ2-7; no clear D gene. The V gene lost 5 bases and the J gene lost 1 base, with 15 bases spanning the gap. CDR3 size: 14 residues. Germline V gene data show CDR1 as GTSNPN and CDR2 as SVGIG (reference sequence). CDR3 nucleotide sequence: TGTGCCTGGGCAAGAACCGGGTCATCCTACGAGCAGTACTTC. Residues: CAWARTGSSYEQYF.

The chain recombines TRBV5-6 with TRBJ2-2, with a tentative D call TRBD2 (6 bases). V lost 4 bases to trimming and J lost 4 bases, with 8 bases between them. Germline assignment: CDR1 SGHDT and CDR2 YYEEEE. The CDR3 sequence is 13 residues long. CDR3 amino acids: CASSLAFTGELFF. CDR3 DNA sequence: TGTGCCAGCAGCCTAGCGTTCACCGGGGAGCTGTTTTTT.

The chain carries TRBV4-1 and TRBJ2-1; D remains ambiguous. The germline V gene encodes CDR1 MGHRA and CDR2 YSYEKL. Trimming took 3 bases from V and 8 from J, leaving 17 bases between them. The CDR3 covers 15 residues. The CDR3, as DNA: TGCGCCAGCAGCCATAAGACGCGTGGAAGGGATGAGCAGTTCTTC. Protein sequence: CASSHKTRGRDEQFF.

The rearrangement uses TRBV10-3 and TRBJ2-5; weak D call: TRBD1 (6 bases). Germline V gene sequence: CDR1 ENHRY, CDR2 SYGVKD. There are 16 residues in the CDR3. V shed 2 bases and J shed 5 bases, with 18 bases lying between them. CDR3: CAISEPQSGGGETQYF. The CDR3 bases are TGTGCCATCAGTGAGCCCCAGAGTGGGGGCGGGGAGACCCAGTACTTC.

The CDR3 DNA follows: TGTGCCAGCAGCGTAGGGGACAGCCTGGGACAGCCCCAGCATTTT. This translates into CASSVGDSLGQPQHF. The rearrangement uses TRBV9 and TRBJ1-5, with TRBD1 matching 7 bases. This CDR3 is built from 15 residues. After removal of 0 bases from V and 7 bases from J, the junction contained 7 bases not matched to a gene. Germline CDR1 SGDLS, CDR2 YYNGEE.

V is TRBV6-5 and J is TRBJ2-5, with 7 positions matching TRBD2. V shed 0 bases, J shed 4 bases, and the junction held 2 bases outside the gene matches. The V gene's germline CDR1 is MNHEY and CDR2 SVGAGI. The length of the CDR3 is 14 residues. CDR3 in DNA: TGTGCCAGCAGTTACTCGGGACTATTAGAGACCCAGTACTTC. It codes for CASSYSGLLETQYF.

A few counts support this clone. V gene TRBV15 combines with J gene TRBJ2-5, with 7 bases identical to TRBD2. The CDR3 runs to 14 residues. Per the germline V gene, CDR1 is LNHNV and CDR2 is YYDKDF (reference sequence). The V gene end was trimmed by 5 bases and the J gene end by 1 base; junction bases not matched to a gene: 4. As DNA, the CDR3 is TGTGCCACCAGCGGGAGGGAACCCCAAGAGACCCAGTACTTC. As protein: CATSGREPQETQYF.

V is TRBV27 and J is TRBJ2-6; 7 bases fit TRBD1. CDR3 length: 16 amino acids. Trimming removed 7 bases from V and 3 bases from J; junction bases left unmatched: 9. The germline V gene has CDR1 MNHEY and CDR2 SMNVEV (reference sequence). The CDR3 sequence is CASTTHRGIGANVLTF. CDR3 nucleotides: TGTGCCAGCACCACACACAGGGGAATTGGGGCCAACGTCCTGACTTTC.

This clone was detected only a few times. The chain uses TRBV4-2 and TRBJ2-3, with 9 bases aligning to TRBD2. Losses at the gene ends were 0 bases for V and 4 bases for J; bases not matched to a gene: 5. Germline V gives CDR1 LGHNA, CDR2 YNFKEQ. The CDR3 contains 16 residues. The CDR3 reads CASSQEGGGEADTQYF. DNA for the CDR3: TGTGCCAGCAGCCAAGAGGGCGGGGGGGAAGCAGATACGCAGTATTTT.

The chain links TRBV29-1 to TRBJ2-3; D not certain. Germline-derived CDR1 and CDR2 are SQVTM and ANQGSEA. The CDR3 extends over 14 amino acids. The germline V and J ends were trimmed by 6 bases and 0 bases, with 13 bases remaining between them. CDR3 sequence: CSVARGPSTDTQYF. CDR3 coding DNA: TGCAGCGTAGCTCGCGGACCTAGCACAGATACGCAGTATTTT.

V is TRBV6-1 and J is TRBJ2-1, with D perhaps matching TRBD2 (5 bases). V gave up 5 bases and J gave up 4 bases, with 9 bases separating them. This CDR3 is 13 amino acids long. The germline gives CDR1 MNHNS, CDR2 SASEGT. The CDR3: CASSWTEYNEQFF. In DNA, the CDR3 is TGTGCCAGCAGTTGGACTGAGTACAATGAGCAGTTCTTC.

The genes are TRBV19 and TRBJ1-5, with 11 positions matching TRBD1. V was pared by 10 bases and J by 6 bases, with 8 bases of the junction left unmatched. The CDR3 has 14 residues. CDR1 is LNHDA and CDR2 is SQIVND in the germline V gene (reference sequence). In DNA, the CDR3 is TGTGCCATTGGGACAGGGGGAACTCGTCAGCCCCAGCATTTT. It specifies CAIGTGGTRQPQHF.

This clone was detected only a few times. This chain connects TRBV5-1 to TRBJ1-2; no definite D call. There are 16 residues in the CDR3. Trimming took off 5 bases at V and 4 bases at J, with 21 bases between the two ends. Germline V lookup: CDR1 SGHRS, CDR2 YFSETQ. The CDR3 nucleotides are TGCGCCAGCAGTGGAACTTGGCGGGTACTAGGCTATGGCTACACCTTC. Translated: CASSGTWRVLGYGYTF.

V is TRBV19 and J is TRBJ1-1; D is unclear. V shed 0 bases and J shed 6 bases, with 17 bases lying between them. Germline lookup yields CDR1 LNHDA and CDR2 SQIVND (reference sequence). The CDR3 loop spans 16 amino acids. CDR3 sequence reads: CASSIDRSGENPEAFF. The CDR3 DNA sequence: TGTGCCAGTAGTATAGATCGGAGTGGGGAAAATCCTGAAGCTTTCTTT.

This clone was counted a few times. This chain uses TRBV13 with TRBJ2-1; D is possibly TRBD2 (6 bases). The CDR3 runs 13 residues. The ends were cut back, 5 bases at V and 8 bases at J, with 13 bases in the middle. The germline CDR1 and CDR2 sequences are PRHDT and FYEKMQ (reference sequence). The CDR3 loop reads CASSPLRGDEQFF. CDR3 DNA sequence: TGTGCCAGCAGCCCGCTGCGGGGCGATGAGCAGTTCTTC. The entire variable domain, with the rest obtained from reference TRBV13 and TRBJ2-1, is as follows: AAGVIQSPRHLIKEKRETATLKCYPIPRHDTVYWYQQGPGQDPQFLISFYEKMQSDKGSIPDRFSAQQFSDYHSELNMSSLELGDSALYFCASSPLRGDEQFFGPGTRLTVL.

This chain links TRBV25-1 with TRBJ2-5; 7 bases fit TRBD1. Trimming took 9 bases from V and 3 from J; bases not matched to a gene: 7. Germline V gene data show CDR1 as MGHDK and CDR2 as SYGVNS. This CDR3 contains 13 residues. The CDR3 nucleotides read TGTGCCAGTACACAGGGGTGGAAAGAGACCCAGTACTTC. Its protein is CASTQGWKETQYF.

This clone has just one count. The chain has TRBV18 and TRBJ1-5; maybe TRBD1 (6 bases). This CDR3 region has 15 residues. V lost 5 bases to trimming and J lost 4 bases, with 15 bases between them. In germline, CDR1 is KGHSH, CDR2 LQKENI. For the CDR3, the DNA is TGTGCCAGCTCATCTAGTCGGGACATAAATCAGCCCCAGCATTTT. Its protein is CASSSSRDINQPQHF.

This clone turned up a few times. The rearrangement joins TRBV9 to TRBJ1-3; D unresolved. Germline V gives CDR1 SGDLS, CDR2 YYNGEE. The ends were cut back, 0 bases at V and 1 base at J, with 11 bases in the middle. CDR3 length equals 16 residues. The CDR3 bases are TGTGCCAGCAGCGTAGTTTCGGAAGGGTCTGGAAACACCATATATTTT. Amino acid sequence: CASSVVSEGSGNTIYF.

This clone was counted only a few times. Possible read error: a much larger clone is one base away. The chain combines TRBV4-1 with TRBJ2-5; D perhaps matches TRBD2 (6 bases). This CDR3 contains 15 residues. V was trimmed by 0 bases and J by 3 bases, leaving 11 bases between them. Germline lookup yields CDR1 MGHRA and CDR2 YSYEKL. This CDR3 reads CASSQDRGGEETQYF. CDR3 bases: TGCGCCAGCAGCCAAGATAGAGGAGGGGAAGAGACCCAGTACTTC.

The chain has TRBV29-1 and TRBJ2-1, with a weak D call TRBD1 (6 bases). Trimming took off 7 bases at V and 1 base at J, with 17 bases between the two ends. Germline loops: CDR1 SQVTM, CDR2 ANQGSEA. The length of the CDR3 is 15 residues. The CDR3: CSGEGGFGSYNEQFF. The CDR3 nucleotides read TGCAGCGGAGAAGGGGGATTTGGGTCCTACAATGAGCAGTTCTTC.

This sequence joins TRBV6-5 and TRBJ1-1, with D uncertain. Germline CDR1 and CDR2: MNHEY and SVGAGI. Trimming removed 2 bases at V and 8 bases at J, with 6 bases between. This CDR3 contains 11 residues. CDR3 residues: CASSYGREAFF. As DNA, the CDR3 is TGTGCCAGCAGTTACGGCAGGGAAGCTTTCTTT.

The chain has TRBV30 and TRBJ1-5; D perhaps matches TRBD1 (5 bases). This CDR3 has 13 amino acids. Germline lookup yields CDR1 GTSNPN and CDR2 SVGIG (reference sequence). V lost 2 bases to trimming and J lost 5 bases, with 10 bases between them. The CDR3: CAWSWGLDQPQHF. DNA of the CDR3: TGTGCCTGGAGTTGGGGGTTGGATCAGCCCCAGCATTTT.

V is TRBV7-9 and J is TRBJ2-5; possible D gene TRBD1, 5 bases. CDR1 SEHNR and CDR2 FQNEAQ come from the germline V gene (reference sequence). V was trimmed by 5 bases and J by 7 bases, leaving 8 bases between them. This CDR3 contains 11 residues. CDR3 bases: TGTGCCAGCAGCCCTCAGGGGACCCAGTACTTC. Amino acid sequence: CASSPQGTQYF. The full variable domain, its missing parts supplied by reference TRBV7-9 and TRBJ2-5, is DTGVSQNPRHKITKRGQNVTFRCDPISEHNRLYWYRQTLGQGPEFLTYFQNEAQLEKSRLLSDRFSAERPKGSFSTLEIQRTEQGDSAMYLCASSPQGTQYFGPGTRLLVL.